This entry lists 25 T cell receptor beta chains sequenced from one sample in a study of blood T cells in healthy people across ages. Together with a sample-barcoded 5' primer, a J-beta primer mix was included in a second PCR lasting about 7 to 12 cycles. TCRdb called the 5' RACE reads again in MiXCR, with one record for every CDR3 protein. The sample consists of some 1.4 million distinct CDR3 sequences, 42% of them appearing once. Sequenced: blood. The origin of the receptors is a woman younger than 30 in good health.

V gene TRBV27 combines with J gene TRBJ2-7; a weak D match, TRBD2 (5 bases). Per germline, CDR1 MNHEY and CDR2 SMNVEV (reference sequence). The CDR3 is 16 residues long. Trimming took 2 bases from V and 6 from J, leaving 20 bases between them. This CDR3 reads CASSLDGVLRDSEQYF. Written as DNA, the CDR3 is TGTGCCAGCAGTTTAGACGGGGTATTGAGGGATTCCGAGCAGTACTTC.

This clonotype was detected ten times or more. The chain employs TRBV2 and TRBJ2-3; D not certain. V lost 0 bases and J 0 bases, leaving 7 bases between the germline ends. The germline V gene has CDR1 SNHLY and CDR2 FYNNEI. The CDR3 sequence is 15 residues long. Here the CDR3 reads CASSEAKTSTDTQYF. For the CDR3, the DNA is TGTGCCAGCAGTGAAGCCAAGACGAGCACAGATACGCAGTATTTT.

The chain combines TRBV6-5 with TRBJ1-2; D is undetermined. This CDR3 spans 13 amino acids. V was pared by 2 bases and J by 8 bases, with 12 bases between. Germline CDR1 and CDR2: MNHEY and SVGAGI. The CDR3 here is CASSYDKGRGYTF. CDR3 nucleotide sequence: TGTGCCAGCAGTTACGACAAGGGTAGAGGCTACACCTTC.

V usage is TRBV9 and J usage is TRBJ2-5, with 7 bases aligning to TRBD2. This CDR3 has 17 amino acids. Looked up from germline, CDR1 is SGDLS and CDR2 is YYNGEE. After removal of 4 bases from V and 0 bases from J, the junction contained 12 bases not matched to a gene. This CDR3 is CASSPRLAQSYQETQYF. In nucleotides, the CDR3 is TGTGCCAGCAGCCCTAGACTAGCCCAGTCGTACCAAGAGACCCAGTACTTC.

This clonotype showed up just a few times. The chain links TRBV5-1 to TRBJ1-5, with TRBD1 matching 8 bases. Trimming cost V 2 bases and J 7 bases; bases outside gene matches: 5. Germline V gives CDR1 SGHRS, CDR2 YFSETQ. The CDR3 is 14 amino acids. CDR3 sequence: CASSFEQGGQPQHF. Here the CDR3 DNA reads TGCGCCAGCAGCTTTGAACAGGGGGGACAGCCCCAGCATTTT.

The gene calls are TRBV30 and TRBJ1-1; 12 nucleotides agree with TRBD1. Losses at the gene ends were 8 bases for V and 11 bases for J; bases not matched to a gene: 12. Germline assignment: CDR1 GTSNPN and CDR2 SVGIG (reference sequence). The CDR3 is made up of 13 amino acids. This CDR3 is CARAGQGATEAFF. The DNA of the CDR3 is TGTGCCCGAGCGGGACAGGGGGCGACGGAGGCTTTCTTT.

The chain has TRBV28 and TRBJ1-5; D perhaps matches TRBD1 (5 bases). The CDR3 totals 13 residues. Trimming left V 2 bases short and J 10 bases short, with 12 bases between. The V gene's germline CDR1 is MDHEN and CDR2 SYDVKM. CDR3 in amino acids: CASSLGRGSPQHF. CDR3 nucleotide sequence: TGTGCCAGCAGTTTAGGACGGGGGTCTCCCCAGCATTTT.

The chain couples TRBV7-9 to TRBJ2-7; 9 nucleotides align to TRBD1. V shed 1 base and J 5 bases; nucleotides not matched to a gene: 6. This CDR3 spans 15 amino acids. Per germline, CDR1 SEHNR and CDR2 FQNEAQ (reference sequence). The CDR3 loop is CASSLGDRAGDEQYF. CDR3 nucleotide sequence: TGTGCCAGCAGCTTAGGGGACAGGGCGGGAGACGAGCAGTACTTC.

This clonotype was seen a handful of times. The V gene is TRBV6-5, the J gene TRBJ1-2; no firm D call. The V end was cut by 5 bases, the J end by 6 bases, with 13 bases between. Germline V gives CDR1 MNHEY, CDR2 SVGAGI. This CDR3 spans 13 amino acids. The CDR3 region has the DNA TGTGCCAGCAGTCTAGAGGGCCCACATGGCTACACCTTC. It translates to CASSLEGPHGYTF.

The chain combines TRBV6-5 with TRBJ2-3, with 8 bases lining up with TRBD1. CDR1 and CDR2 (germline): MNHEY, SVGAGI. The CDR3 is 13 amino acids. Losses at the gene ends were 6 bases for V and 4 bases for J; bases not matched to a gene: 3. The CDR3 region is CASRTGDADTQYF. Here the CDR3 DNA reads TGTGCCAGCAGGACAGGGGATGCAGATACGCAGTATTTT.

The genes are TRBV12-3 or TRBV12-4 and TRBJ1-2; D possibly corresponds to TRBD1 (6 bases). V dropped 5 bases and J dropped 7 bases, with 17 bases sitting between them. This CDR3 is built from 14 residues. The CDR3 bases are TGTGCCAGCAGTCCCTCGCCGGGACAACGTGGCTACACCTTC. This translates into CASSPSPGQRGYTF.

This sequence joins TRBV6-6 and TRBJ1-6, with 7 bases that match TRBD1. The CDR3 is made up of 15 amino acids. CDR1 and CDR2 (germline): MNHNY, SVGAGI (reference sequence). The V gene end was trimmed by 6 bases and the J gene end by 6 bases; junction bases not matched to a gene: 8. CDR3 sequence reads: CASRPPGQINSPLHF. The CDR3 region has the DNA TGTGCCAGCAGACCCCCGGGACAGATTAATTCACCCCTCCACTTT.

V usage is TRBV12-3 or TRBV12-4 and J usage is TRBJ1-1; D is ambiguous. The CDR3 covers 13 residues. Trimming shortened V by 5 bases and J by 3 bases, and 10 bases separated the two germline ends. CDR3 sequence: CASSPSYYTEAFF. The CDR3 DNA follows: TGTGCCAGCAGTCCCTCCTATTACACTGAAGCTTTCTTT.

The rearrangement joins TRBV20-1 to TRBJ1-2; a weak D match, TRBD1 (5 bases). From germline, CDR1 is DFQATT and CDR2 SNEGSKA (reference sequence). The CDR3 is made up of 13 amino acids. Trimming removed 6 bases from V and 3 bases from J, with 14 bases in between. CDR3 DNA: TGCAGTGCCAAAGGCCGGGGCGACTATGGCTACACCTTC. This codes for CSAKGRGDYGYTF.

The rearrangement joins TRBV7-9 to TRBJ2-3, with D possibly TRBD1 on 5 matching bases. CDR1 is SEHNR and CDR2 is FQNEAQ in the germline V gene (reference sequence). This CDR3 has 17 amino acids. The ends were cut back, 6 bases at V and 2 bases at J, with 21 bases in the middle. In nucleotides, the CDR3 is TGTGCCAGCAGTCCTAAGGAGCCAGGGATCCACACAGATACGCAGTATTTT. Protein: CASSPKEPGIHTDTQYF. Full variable domain (remainder filled in from reference TRBV7-9 and TRBJ2-3): DTGVSQNPRHKITKRGQNVTFRCDPISEHNRLYWYRQTLGQGPEFLTYFQNEAQLEKSRLLSDRFSAERPKGSFSTLEIQRTEQGDSAMYLCASSPKEPGIHTDTQYFGPGTRLTVL.

This clonotype was counted only a few times. This chain links TRBV4-2 with TRBJ1-2; no firm D call. CDR1 is LGHNA and CDR2 is YNFKEQ in the germline V gene. Trimming removed 1 base at V and 8 bases at J, with 20 bases between. The CDR3 runs to 16 residues. The CDR3 DNA reads as TGTGCCAGCAGCCAAGCTTCGCTTACCCAGAGAACGGGCTACACCTTC. It codes for CASSQASLTQRTGYTF.

The table lists this clonotype with a count of one. One base away lies a much larger clone, so this may be a sequencing read error. This sequence joins TRBV7-3 and TRBJ2-1, with 9 bases that match TRBD2. The CDR3 totals 18 residues. CDR1 is SGHTA and CDR2 is FQGTGA in the germline V gene. The CDR3: CASTTTPVLSGGSNVQFF. In nucleotides, the CDR3 is TGTGCCAGCACCACAACCCCAGTGCTTAGCGGGGGAAGCAATGTGCAGTTCTTC.

The rearrangement joins TRBV2 to TRBJ2-4; D remains unclear. This CDR3 has 12 amino acids. Trimming pared 0 bases from V and 15 bases from J, leaving 12 bases between. The V gene's germline CDR1 is SNHLY and CDR2 FYNNEI. CDR3 DNA sequence: TGTGCCAGCAGTGAAGCGAAGGGTCTGCGGTACTTC. Encoded protein: CASSEAKGLRYF.

The V gene is TRBV28, the J gene TRBJ2-7, with D maybe TRBD1 (6 bases). Germline-derived CDR1 and CDR2 are MDHEN and SYDVKM. V lost 2 bases and J lost 5, with 13 bases in between. The CDR3 has 14 amino acids. CDR3 in DNA: TGTGCCAGCAGTTTACAACAGGGTAGACACGAGCAGTACTTC. This codes for CASSLQQGRHEQYF. Based on the CDR3 plus reference TRBV28 and TRBJ2-7, the full variable domain is DVKVTQSSRYLVKRTGEKVFLECVQDMDHENMFWYRQDPGLGLRLIYFSYDVKMKEKGDIPEGYSVSREKKERFSLILESASTNQTSMYLCASSLQQGRHEQYFGPGTRLTVT.

V usage is TRBV7-9 and J usage is TRBJ2-2; weak D call: TRBD1 (5 bases). This CDR3 is built from 14 residues. The germline CDR1 and CDR2 sequences are SEHNR and FQNEAQ (reference sequence). The ends were cut back, 2 bases at V and 6 bases at J, with 10 bases in the middle. This chain's CDR3 is CASSLKGSAGELFF. The CDR3 DNA reads as TGTGCCAGCAGCTTAAAGGGGTCCGCCGGGGAGCTGTTTTTT.

Concerning this clonotype: Mismatch with germline at one junction end may stem from a read error. This chain uses TRBV5-1 with TRBJ2-3, with 9 bases identical to TRBD2. CDR3 length equals 18 residues. Germline CDR1 is SGHRS and CDR2 is YFSETQ. This CDR3 reads CASSLGRLAGTSTDTQNF. Written as DNA, the CDR3 is TGCGCCAGCAGCTTGGGGAGGCTAGCGGGGACTAGCACAGATACGCAGAATTTT.

The V and J genes are TRBV29-1 and TRBJ1-2, with a tentative D call TRBD1 (6 bases). The germline V gene has CDR1 SQVTM and CDR2 ANQGSEA. This CDR3 is 15 amino acids long. The V gene lost 6 bases and the J gene lost 0 bases, with 17 bases spanning the gap. The CDR3 DNA sequence: TGCAGCGTCGGGATCGGACAGCTTTCTAACTATGGCTACACCTTC. It translates to CSVGIGQLSNYGYTF.

This clonotype came up many times. The J gene is TRBJ2-7, the V gene TRBV6-1, with a possible D match to TRBD1 (5 bases). V was cut by 1 base and J by 3 bases, with 13 bases left in between. From germline, CDR1 is MNHNS and CDR2 SASEGT. CDR3 length: 15 residues. The CDR3 nucleotides are TGTGCCAGCAGTGAAGAGGCAGGGCGTCGCTACGAGCAGTACTTC. It specifies CASSEEAGRRYEQYF.

Details on this clonotype: At one boundary the junction diverges from the germline segment, which might be a read error. Written as DNA, the CDR3 is TGCAATGCTAGGGACGGTATTCAGCCCCAGCATTTT. The encoded protein is CNARDGIQPQHF. The chain recombines TRBV20-1 with TRBJ1-5; tentative D call: TRBD1 (5 bases). In germline, CDR1 is DFQATT, CDR2 SNEGSKA (reference sequence). The CDR3 covers 12 residues.

The V call is TRBV20-1, the J call TRBJ2-5; 12 bases match TRBD2. This CDR3 is built from 18 residues. The V and J ends lost 1 base and 11 bases, in that order; junction bases with no gene match: 20. Germline CDR1 DFQATT, CDR2 SNEGSKA (reference sequence). The CDR3 sequence is CSARVPGRLAGAHNEQYF. The CDR3 region has the DNA TGCAGTGCTAGAGTTCCAGGCCGACTAGCGGGGGCTCACAATGAGCAGTACTTC.